The next 8 T cell receptor beta chains were all read from a single sample in a study of cytomegalovirus exposure and HLA in healthy donors. The PCR ran on 60 Vbeta and 13 Jbeta primers. Some clones are missing from TCRdb's copy, which holds only in-frame ones; the method was immunoSEQ multiplex PCR. This sample carries some 120,000 clones, around three quarters of them seen once, and the ten largest clones take approximately 4%. The sequencing sample was made of PBMCs. These receptors were collected from a young man in good health and CMV-seropositive.

V and J are TRBV6-5 and TRBJ2-7; D is perhaps TRBD2 (5 bases). The germline CDR1 and CDR2 sequences are MNHEY and SVGAGI. Trimming pared 4 bases from V and 3 bases from J, leaving 13 bases between. This CDR3 is built from 14 residues. CDR3 sequence reads: CASSFPTGNYEQYF. The CDR3 DNA is TGTGCCAGCAGTTTTCCGACGGGGAACTACGAGCAGTACTTC.

This clone was observed a single time. The genes are TRBV7-9 and TRBJ1-3; D ambiguous. V was clipped by 3 bases and J by 2 bases, with 5 bases between them. The germline V gene encodes CDR1 SEHNR and CDR2 FQNEAQ (reference sequence). CDR3 length equals 13 residues. CDR3 nucleotide sequence: TGTGCCAGCAGCTTGGGCCCTGGAAACACCATATATTTT. This sequence encodes CASSLGPGNTIYF.

The CDR3 nucleotides are TGTGCCAGCAGCCAAGAACAGGGCAGGTACGAGCAGTACTTC. This gives the protein CASSQEQGRYEQYF. The rearrangement links TRBV4-2 to TRBJ2-7; D may be TRBD1 (6 bases). V dropped 0 bases and J dropped 4 bases, with 10 bases sitting between them. CDR3 size: 14 residues. From germline, CDR1 is LGHNA and CDR2 YNFKEQ.

The J gene is TRBJ1-1, the V gene TRBV18, with D unclear. The CDR3 length is 15 residues. Germline CDR1 reads KGHSH; CDR2 reads LQKENI. V lost 3 bases and J 0 bases, leaving 11 bases between the germline ends. The CDR3 loop is CASSPRSSVNTEAFF. The CDR3 DNA sequence: TGTGCCAGCTCACCGAGAAGCTCCGTGAACACTGAAGCTTTCTTT.

The rearrangement links TRBV29-1 to TRBJ2-7, with D unclear. Germline loops: CDR1 SQVTM, CDR2 ANQGSEA. Between the trimmed V and J ends, which lost 5 bases and 6 bases, there was a span of 11 bases. This CDR3 is 11 amino acids long. The DNA of the CDR3 is TGCAGCGTTTACGGTTATAGCGAGCAGTACTTC. It encodes CSVYGYSEQYF.

The chain employs TRBV11-2 and TRBJ2-7; possibly TRBD2 for D (5 bases). V lost 6 bases and J lost 0, with 15 bases in between. The CDR3 sequence is 15 residues long. Per the germline V gene, CDR1 is SGHAT and CDR2 is FQNNGV. CDR3 in amino acids: CASSPTGILSYEQYF. CDR3 DNA sequence: TGTGCCAGCAGTCCTACCGGGATCCTCTCCTACGAGCAGTACTTC.

The rearrangement links TRBV10-1 to TRBJ2-7, with TRBD2 identical over 11 bases. Per the germline V gene, CDR1 is WNHNN and CDR2 is SYGVQD (reference sequence). V gave up 5 bases and J gave up 4 bases; unmatched junction bases: 25. This CDR3 comprises 21 residues. CDR3 loop: CASSMGLRARTSGSSAYEQYF. CDR3 sequence (DNA): TGCGCCAGCAGTATGGGACTCCGAGCCCGTACTAGCGGGAGTAGTGCGTACGAGCAGTACTTC.

The chain carries TRBV6-5 and TRBJ2-1; TRBD2 might be the D (6 bases). V was pared by 6 bases and J by 2 bases, with 14 bases between. Germline V lookup: CDR1 MNHEY, CDR2 SVGAGI. This CDR3 is built from 15 residues. The CDR3 loop is CASRSLASTYNEQFF. Written as DNA, the CDR3 is TGTGCCAGCAGGAGTCTAGCGAGCACCTACAATGAGCAGTTCTTC.